The rows below give T cell receptor beta chains drawn from one sample of a study of control samples from healthy donors and cancer patients. Libraries were prepared by immunoSEQ multiplex PCR; TCRdb keeps only in-frame clonotypes and omits some of them. The sample yields some 130,000 clones, 90% seen once. The specimen sequenced was blood. The receptors here all came from a man between 40 and 49 years old in good health. Both conserved end residues are part of each CDR3. Each record gives: D gene, J gene, V gene, CDR3 protein. The D gene is left open where the match is weak.

- TRBJ1-5 TRBV5-5 CASSLVTGPQPQHF
- TRBJ2-3 TRBV2 CASSVGTHTDTQYF
TRBD2 - TRBV27 CASSPTPSGRETQYF
TRBD1 TRBJ1-2 TRBV6-5 CASSGGQAGYTF
- TRBJ1-4 TRBV5-4 CASSSRGSEKLFF
TRBD1 TRBJ1-2 TRBV5-4 CASSLYFGQGDQSGYTF
TRBD1 TRBJ1-2 TRBV2 CASGDRVGWKGYTF
- TRBJ2-2 TRBV6-1 CASSERRGGTGELFF
- TRBJ2-3 TRBV7-3 CASSLNFGDTQYF
- TRBJ1-1 TRBV1 CTARAGEDITEAFF
- TRBJ1-2 TRBV21-1 CASSKGGGHPREGYTF
- TRBJ2-2 TRBV5-1 CASSRVINTGELFF
- TRBJ2-7 TRBV29-1 CSVEPDGLPFGEQYF
TRBD2 TRBJ2-2 TRBV7-2 CASSFPTRLAGLTGELFF
- TRBJ2-1 TRBV4-1 CASSQGPGGSYNEQFF
TRBD2 TRBJ2-3 TRBV7-2 CASTSGGADTQYF
TRBD2 TRBJ2-3 TRBV27 CASALRGGFSDTQYF
TRBD1 TRBJ2-6 TRBV19 CASLTGGASGANVLTF
TRBD1 TRBJ2-1 TRBV4-2 CASSQDGTGLNEQFF
- TRBJ1-1 TRBV5-6 CASSYYTAAGAEAFF
TRBD1 TRBJ1-1 TRBV19 CASSRDRVYTEAFF
- TRBJ1-6 TRBV5-1 CASSLLQGHNSPLHF
- TRBJ1-3 TRBV2 CASSGGRRDTIYF
- TRBJ1-6 TRBV7-2 CASSLGGFKSPLHF
- TRBJ1-1 TRBV5-1 CASSLVGWNTEAFF
- TRBJ1-2 TRBV30 CAWSMGGVDNYGYTF
- TRBJ1-1 TRBV5-6 CASSFTVDTLGTEAFF
TRBD1 TRBJ1-6 TRBV5-4 CASSFGQGEGSPLHF
- TRBJ2-3 TRBV10-2 CASSGGLGSTDTQYF
- TRBJ1-1 TRBV20-1 CIGGGKAFF
- TRBJ2-5 TRBV5-4 CASGQQETQYF
- TRBJ1-2 TRBV6-5 CASTTRGGANYGYTF
TRBD2 TRBJ2-1 TRBV29-1 CSVPSGGPYEQFF
TRBD2 TRBJ2-1 TRBV9 CASSGLAGVYNEQFF
- TRBJ1-1 TRBV4-1 CASSQDSGRMNTEAFF
TRBD1 TRBJ2-1 TRBV6-1 CASSEFRWDSENEQFF
TRBD2 TRBJ2-1 TRBV6-2/TRBV6-3 CASSYFLAGGNEQFF
TRBD1 TRBJ2-7 TRBV19 CASSINRGNEQYF
- TRBJ1-6 TRBV28 CASTPRWTNSPLHF
- TRBJ1-4 TRBV6-6 CASRDRGGATNEKLFF
- TRBJ2-7 TRBV13 CASSLGLRLPYEQYF
- TRBJ1-3 TRBV7-3 CASSIDSAGNTIYF
- TRBJ2-2 TRBV18 CASSLVTGSNTGELFF
TRBD1 TRBJ2-5 TRBV10-2 CASSQTGGIETQYF
TRBD1 TRBJ2-2 TRBV10-1 CASRPGTGGTGELFF
TRBD1 TRBJ1-6 TRBV6-5 CASRGQGSNSPLHF
- TRBJ1-1 TRBV5-1 CASNQDGNTEAFF
- TRBJ2-7 TRBV12-3/TRBV12-4 CASSLGELEQYF
- TRBJ2-7 TRBV5-5 CASSLDLNPTYEQYF
- TRBJ1-4 TRBV28 CASRRSGATNEKLFF
- TRBJ1-6 TRBV18 CASSPWNIGAPLHF
- TRBJ2-7 TRBV7-9 CASSSRAASYEQYF
- TRBJ1-1 TRBV6-2/TRBV6-3 CASSYIGHTEAFF
- TRBJ1-3 TRBV7-9 CASSSWLGVAGNTIYF
TRBD1 TRBJ2-1 TRBV6-6 CASSRDRGSYNEQFF
- TRBJ2-1 TRBV6-1 CASSERLEAYNEQFF
- TRBJ2-2 TRBV4-1 CASSQEGRSPNTGELFF